This entry describes one TCR beta chain. Its antigen is not known. The CDR3 extends over 15 amino acids. Per the germline V gene, CDR1 is SGHDT and CDR2 is YYEEEE. V lost 2 bases and J 4 bases, leaving 15 bases between the germline ends. The sample is drawn from a study of CD8+ T cells in alopecia areata. Study as a whole: Tofacitinib ran for 6 to 18 months before 6 months off drug. Overall study findings and caveats: Normal scalp showed lower clonality than lesional scalp, especially alopecia totalis/universalis. Clarity of TCR sharing across patients fell short of that in mice, possibly HLA-related.

Once RNA had been extracted, it was reverse transcribed into cDNA to act as the sequencing template. TCRdb's table, derived via immunoSEQ multiplex PCR, lists solely in-frame clones and lacks some. The sample shows tens of thousands of clones, 55% to 65% of them seen only once. J is TRBJ1-2 and V is TRBV5-6; no clear D. This clonotype originated in a human donor with alopecia areata. The sequenced sample was CD8+ T cells sorted from blood, obtained at week 0. In DNA, the CDR3 is TGTGCCAGCAGCTTTGATGCTGTGGTGGCCTATGGCTACACCTTC. It encodes CASSFDAVVAYGYTF.